The 21 T cell receptor beta chains below all came from one sample that was sequenced in a study of cytomegalovirus exposure and HLA in healthy donors. PCR primers comprised 60 Vbeta and 13 Jbeta primers. Data came from immunoSEQ multiplex PCR; TCRdb stores just in-frame clones and leaves some out. Here the sample spans under 200,000 clones, approximately 70% being singletons. Sequencing was carried out using PBMCs. These receptors were taken from a woman in her thirties in good health and CMV-seronegative.

This chain uses TRBV19 with TRBJ1-4, with 7 positions matching TRBD1. The junction had 3 bases not matched to a gene; V was cut back by 6 bases and J by 2 bases. In germline, CDR1 is LNHDA, CDR2 SQIVND (reference sequence). This CDR3 spans 14 amino acids. The CDR3 region is CASRDRATNEKLFF. CDR3 coding DNA: TGTGCCAGTAGAGACAGGGCGACTAATGAAAAACTGTTTTTT.

The chain links TRBV9 to TRBJ2-1, with D perhaps matching TRBD1 (6 bases). The CDR3 spans 15 residues. V was clipped by 0 bases and J by 4 bases, with 11 bases between them. The V gene's germline CDR1 is SGDLS and CDR2 YYNGEE. CDR3 in DNA: TGTGCCAGCAGCGTAGGAGACAGGAGATACAATGAGCAGTTCTTC. It codes for CASSVGDRRYNEQFF. The full variable domain, in which reference TRBV9 and TRBJ2-1 provide the parts outside the CDR3, is DSGVTQTPKHLITATGQRVTLRCSPRSGDLSVYWYQQSLDQGLQFLIQYYNGEERAKGNILERFSAQQFPDLHSELNLSSLELGDSALYFCASSVGDRRYNEQFFGPGTRLTVL.

The chain joins TRBV5-1 to TRBJ1-3; D remains unclear. The CDR3 sequence is 16 residues long. Germline values: CDR1 SGHRS, CDR2 YFSETQ. V lost 1 base to trimming and J lost 0 bases, with 11 bases between them. For the CDR3, the DNA is TGCGCCAGCAGCTTGTTTGGGGAGGGCTCTGGAAACACCATATATTTT. The encoded protein is CASSLFGEGSGNTIYF.

The chain uses TRBV7-9 and TRBJ2-7; possible D gene TRBD1, 5 bases. CDR3 length: 16 residues. CDR1 and CDR2 from the germline V gene are SEHNR and FQNEAQ (reference sequence). Trimming shortened V by 4 bases and J by 2 bases, and 18 bases separated the two germline ends. CDR3 in amino acids: CASSSTTDSFPYEQYF. For the CDR3, the DNA is TGTGCCAGCAGCTCCACGACCGACAGCTTTCCCTACGAGCAGTACTTC. Filled out from reference TRBV7-9 and TRBJ2-7, the complete variable domain reads DTGVSQNPRHKITKRGQNVTFRCDPISEHNRLYWYRQTLGQGPEFLTYFQNEAQLEKSRLLSDRFSAERPKGSFSTLEIQRTEQGDSAMYLCASSSTTDSFPYEQYFGPGTRLTVT.

V is TRBV11-2 and J is TRBJ2-2; D is unresolved. With 5 bases removed from V and 2 bases from J, the gap between germline ends came to 12 bases. The CDR3 has 15 amino acids. Germline values: CDR1 SGHAT, CDR2 FQNNGV. The chain's CDR3 is CASSLRVLNTGELFF. The CDR3 DNA sequence: TGTGCCAGCAGCCTCCGGGTCCTAAACACCGGGGAGCTGTTTTTT.

This clone was detected a few times. The rearrangement uses TRBV27 and TRBJ1-5, with D perhaps matching TRBD1 (5 bases). The germline gives CDR1 MNHEY, CDR2 SMNVEV (reference sequence). V was shortened by 2 bases and J by 2 bases, with 7 bases between the two germline ends. The CDR3 is made up of 14 amino acids. CDR3 nucleotide sequence: TGTGCCAGCAGTTTAATAGGGGGCAATCAGCCCCAGCATTTT. Protein: CASSLIGGNQPQHF.

V and J are TRBV15 and TRBJ1-5, with D maybe TRBD1 (6 bases). The V end was cut by 1 base, the J end by 5 bases, with 18 bases between. Germline V gene data show CDR1 as LNHNV and CDR2 as YYDKDF (reference sequence). The CDR3 contains 17 residues. Written as DNA, the CDR3 is TGTGCCACCAGCAGAGGACATGGGACATCTACATATCAGCCCCAGCATTTT. Translation gives CATSRGHGTSTYQPQHF. Full variable domain (remainder filled in from reference TRBV15 and TRBJ1-5): DAMVIQNPRYQVTQFGKPVTLSCSQTLNHNVMYWYQQKSSQAPKLLFHYYDKDFNNEADTPDNFQSRRPNTSFCFLDIRSPGLGDTAMYLCATSRGHGTSTYQPQHFGDGTRLSIL.

The chain combines TRBV11-3 with TRBJ2-7; a possible D gene is TRBD2 (5 bases). CDR1 is SGHNT, CDR2 YENEEA, per germline. With 3 bases removed from V and 1 base from J, the gap between germline ends came to 7 bases. The CDR3 totals 13 residues. The CDR3 coding sequence is TGTGCCAGCAGCTTGGCGGGTTCCTACGAGCAGTACTTC. Translated: CASSLAGSYEQYF. Full variable domain (outside the CDR3, taken from reference TRBV11-3 and TRBJ2-7): EAGVVQSPRYKIIEKKQPVAFWCNPISGHNTLYWYLQNLGQGPELLIRYENEEAVDDSQLPKDRFSAERLKGVDSTLKIQPAELGDSAVYLCASSLAGSYEQYFGPGTRLTVT.

This chain uses TRBV5-1 with TRBJ1-1; 7 nucleotides agree with TRBD1. V shed 4 bases, J shed 2 bases, and the junction held 5 bases outside the gene matches. Germline CDR1 SGHRS, CDR2 YFSETQ. This CDR3 is built from 14 residues. For the CDR3, the DNA is TGCGCCAGCAGCCCTGACAGGGATAACACTGAAGCTTTCTTT. Translated, it gives CASSPDRDNTEAFF.

This rearrangement joins TRBV11-1 to TRBJ1-1; 7 bases agree with TRBD1. Germline trimming cut 4 bases from V and 10 bases from J; bases unmatched to any gene: 18. This CDR3 contains 16 residues. From germline, CDR1 is SGHAT and CDR2 FQDESV (reference sequence). The CDR3 DNA reads TGTGCCAGCAGCTCGCAATATAAAGACAGGGCAATCGGAGCTTTCTTT. Amino acids: CASSSQYKDRAIGAFF.

This clone showed up just a few times. CDR3 sequence reads: CASSQVGVLGQQLYEQYF. The CDR3, as DNA: TGCGCCAGCAGCCAAGTAGGGGTCTTGGGTCAGCAGCTCTACGAGCAGTACTTC. This chain uses TRBV4-1 with TRBJ2-7; D is possibly TRBD1 (5 bases). The CDR3 covers 18 residues. Trimming cost V 1 base and J 3 bases, with 22 bases left between them. CDR1 is MGHRA and CDR2 is YSYEKL in the germline V gene.

This clone was picked up one time. The chain couples TRBV6-5 to TRBJ1-2, with 8 nucleotides matching TRBD1. Germline-derived CDR1 and CDR2 are MNHEY and SVGAGI. V lost 4 bases to trimming and J lost 6 bases; unmatched junction nucleotides: 7. This CDR3 is built from 14 residues. The CDR3: CASSSPGGWDGYTF. The CDR3 coding sequence is TGTGCCAGCAGTTCCCCAGGGGGCTGGGATGGCTACACCTTC.

This clone was seen ten or more times. A clone one base away is much larger, so this may be a read error. The CDR3 nucleotides read TGTGCCATCAGTGAGTCGAATGGACAGGGGCCTTGTGAAGCTTTCTTT. This gives the protein CAISESNGQGPCEAFF. This rearrangement joins TRBV10-3 to TRBJ1-1; 9 nucleotides align to TRBD1. The length of the CDR3 is 16 residues. Trimming at V came to 0 bases and at J to 7 bases, leaving 9 bases not matched to a gene. CDR1 is ENHRY, CDR2 SYGVKD, per germline.

The CDR3 loop reads CATPGGQPNQPQHF. The DNA of the CDR3 is TGTGCCACCCCGGGAGGACAGCCTAATCAGCCCCAGCATTTT. J is TRBJ1-5 and V is TRBV6-1, with D tentatively TRBD1 (6 bases). The CDR3 runs to 14 residues. Germline V lookup: CDR1 MNHNS, CDR2 SASEGT. Trimming took 10 bases from V and 4 from J, leaving 17 bases between them.

The chain carries TRBV18 and TRBJ1-1; D unclear. The CDR3 totals 16 residues. Germline V lookup: CDR1 KGHSH, CDR2 LQKENI. V shed 1 base and J shed 1 base, with 13 bases lying between them. For the CDR3, the DNA is TGTGCCAGCTCACCACTACGCAGCGGAGGGAACACTGAAGCTTTCTTT. Translated: CASSPLRSGGNTEAFF.

The V call is TRBV6-1, the J call TRBJ1-2; no clear D. CDR1 and CDR2 (germline): MNHNS, SASEGT. The CDR3 totals 16 residues. V gave up 2 bases and J gave up 5 bases, with 18 bases separating them. The CDR3 sequence: CASSERVALVPYGYTF. The CDR3 DNA is TGTGCCAGCAGTGAACGAGTAGCCTTGGTCCCGTATGGCTACACCTTC.

V gene TRBV6-5 combines with J gene TRBJ2-1, with 15 positions matching TRBD2. CDR1 is MNHEY, CDR2 SVGAGI, per germline. CDR3 size: 15 residues. Trimming cost V 6 bases and J 7 bases; bases outside gene matches: 4. CDR3 in amino acids: CASRDGTSGGNEQFF. Here the CDR3 DNA reads TGTGCCAGCAGAGACGGGACTAGCGGGGGGAATGAGCAGTTCTTC.

This clone was picked up a small number of times. V is TRBV9 and J is TRBJ1-5; D might be TRBD1 (5 bases). Trimming cost V 8 bases and J 3 bases, with 21 bases left between them. The CDR3 is 16 residues long. Per the germline V gene, CDR1 is SGDLS and CDR2 is YYNGEE. CDR3 DNA sequence: TGTGCCAGGGTTCCTCTAGGGGATGTTTTCAATCAGCCCCAGCATTTT. Its protein is CARVPLGDVFNQPQHF. Full variable domain (rest looked up from reference TRBV9 and TRBJ1-5): DSGVTQTPKHLITATGQRVTLRCSPRSGDLSVYWYQQSLDQGLQFLIQYYNGEERAKGNILERFSAQQFPDLHSELNLSSLELGDSALYFCARVPLGDVFNQPQHFGDGTRLSIL.

The rearrangement joins TRBV5-1 to TRBJ1-1; D gene ambiguous. Germline assignment: CDR1 SGHRS and CDR2 YFSETQ. V lost 5 bases to trimming and J lost 3 bases, with 8 bases between them. The CDR3 extends over 12 amino acids. The CDR3 is CASRLPDTEAFF. The CDR3, as DNA: TGCGCCAGCAGACTACCCGACACTGAAGCTTTCTTT. The full variable domain, rest sourced from reference TRBV5-1 and TRBJ1-1, is KAGVTQTPRYLIKTRGQQVTLSCSPISGHRSVSWYQQTPGQGLQFLFEYFSETQRNKGNFPGRFSGRQFSNSRSEMNVSTLELGDSALYLCASRLPDTEAFFGQGTRLTVV.

V is TRBV13 and J is TRBJ1-2; a possible D gene is TRBD1 (5 bases). Germline lookup yields CDR1 PRHDT and CDR2 FYEKMQ (reference sequence). The CDR3 has 15 residues. The V and J ends lost 5 bases and 4 bases respectively, with 17 bases between them. CDR3 in amino acids: CASSRRGDGSYGYTF. CDR3 coding DNA: TGTGCCAGCAGCAGGCGGGGGGATGGGAGCTATGGCTACACCTTC. Using reference TRBV13 and TRBJ1-2 for the parts outside the CDR3, the full variable domain is AAGVIQSPRHLIKEKRETATLKCYPIPRHDTVYWYQQGPGQDPQFLISFYEKMQSDKGSIPDRFSAQQFSDYHSELNMSSLELGDSALYFCASSRRGDGSYGYTFGSGTRLTVV.

The CDR3 DNA reads as TGTGCCAGCAGCTCCCGAGTCGGCAGGTATGCCTACGAGCAGTACTTC. Amino acid sequence: CASSSRVGRYAYEQYF. The chain links TRBV13 to TRBJ2-7, with D hard to call. The CDR3 contains 16 residues. Trimming stripped 4 bases from V and 2 bases from J, with 18 bases between. Germline values: CDR1 PRHDT, CDR2 FYEKMQ (reference sequence). The full variable domain, in which reference TRBV13 and TRBJ2-7 provide the parts outside the CDR3, is AAGVIQSPRHLIKEKRETATLKCYPIPRHDTVYWYQQGPGQDPQFLISFYEKMQSDKGSIPDRFSAQQFSDYHSELNMSSLELGDSALYFCASSSRVGRYAYEQYFGPGTRLTVT.